This note documents a single T cell receptor (beta chain) sequence. What it binds is not known. These data originate in a study of CXCR3-negative and CXCR3-positive naive CD8 T cells. Points from the study as a whole: Naive cells with CXCR3 showed TRB CDR3s that were more hydrophobic than those in CXCR3-negative naive cells.

The CDR3 runs 14 residues. The TRB libraries of cDNA were built by UMI-labeled 5' RACE. One entry per CDR3 protein, without DNA, is what TCRdb gives after re-calling the 5' RACE reads. In total, the table holds around 88,000 distinct CDR3 sequences. The sample taken for sequencing was naive CXCR3+ CD8+ T cells from blood. Stated subset: CD45RO-CCR7+CD27+CD95- naive CD8+ T cells expressing CXCR3 (TNR3+). The source of this sequence is a human donor in good health. Some clones in this sample may be carry-over from other donors' samples. The J gene is TRBJ2-2, the V gene TRBV12-3 or TRBV12-4; checking the TCRdb D call of TRBD1 is not possible without DNA. The chain's CDR3 is CASSPDRNTGELFF.